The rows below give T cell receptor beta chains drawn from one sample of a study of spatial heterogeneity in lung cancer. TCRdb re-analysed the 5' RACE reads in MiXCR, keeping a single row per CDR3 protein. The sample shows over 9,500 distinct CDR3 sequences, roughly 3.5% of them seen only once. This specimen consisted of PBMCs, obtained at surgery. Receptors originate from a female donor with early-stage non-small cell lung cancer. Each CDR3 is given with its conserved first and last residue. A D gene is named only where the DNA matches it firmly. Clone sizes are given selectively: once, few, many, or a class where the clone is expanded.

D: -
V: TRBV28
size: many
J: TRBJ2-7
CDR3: CASSLLSGLSSYEQYF
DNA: TGTGCCAGCAGTTTACTCAGTGGGCTTAGCTCCTACGAGCAGTACTTC

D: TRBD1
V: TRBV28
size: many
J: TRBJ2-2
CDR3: CASSFGGQGTGELFF
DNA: TGTGCCAGCAGTTTTGGGGGACAGGGCACCGGGGAGCTGTTTTTT

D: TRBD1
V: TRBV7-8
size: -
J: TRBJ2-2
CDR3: CASSNRRRAAGGDTGELFF
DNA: TGTGCCAGCAGCAATAGGAGACGCGCAGCAGGGGGAGACACCGGGGAGCTGTTTTTT

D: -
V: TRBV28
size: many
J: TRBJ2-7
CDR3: CASSITGLYEQYF
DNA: TGTGCCAGCAGCATAACAGGGTTATACGAGCAGTACTTC

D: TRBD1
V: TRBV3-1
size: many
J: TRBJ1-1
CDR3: CASSQRRQGGTEAFF
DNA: TGTGCCAGCAGCCAAAGGCGACAGGGCGGCACTGAAGCTTTCTTT

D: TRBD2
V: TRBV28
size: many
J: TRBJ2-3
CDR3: CASTTPRGGPTQYF
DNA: TGTGCCAGCACCACTCCCCGGGGGGGCCCCACGCAGTATTTT

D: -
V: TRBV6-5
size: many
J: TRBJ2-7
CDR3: CASSWKGEQYF
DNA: TGTGCCAGCAGTTGGAAAGGCGAGCAGTACTTC

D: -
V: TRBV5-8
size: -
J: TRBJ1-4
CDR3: CATGAVGNEKLFF
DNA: TGTGCCACCGGTGCGGTCGGTAATGAAAAACTGTTTTTT

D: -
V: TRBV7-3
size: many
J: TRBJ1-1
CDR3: CASSLMGGEAFF
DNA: TGTGCCAGCAGCTTAATGGGGGGTGAAGCTTTCTTT

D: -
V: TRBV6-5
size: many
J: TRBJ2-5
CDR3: CASSLDTQETQYF
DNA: TGTGCCAGCAGTCTCGACACGCAAGAGACCCAGTACTTC

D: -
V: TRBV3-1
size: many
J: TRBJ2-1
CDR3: CASSQGLTDNEQFF
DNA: TGTGCCAGCAGCCAAGGACTAACCGACAATGAGCAGTTCTTC

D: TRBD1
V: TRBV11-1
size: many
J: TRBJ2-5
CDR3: CASSPTGGMETQYF
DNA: TGTGCCAGCAGCCCGACAGGGGGCATGGAGACCCAGTACTTC

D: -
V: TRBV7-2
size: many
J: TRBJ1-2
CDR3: CASSQEGRWGYTF
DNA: TGTGCCAGCAGCCAGGAAGGGAGATGGGGCTACACCTTC

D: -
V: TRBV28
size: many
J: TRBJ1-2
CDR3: CASSFLDGYTF
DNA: TGTGCCAGCAGTTTTCTAGATGGCTACACCTTC

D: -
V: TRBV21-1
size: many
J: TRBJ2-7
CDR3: CASSQLPTYEQYF
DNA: TGTGCCAGCAGCCAACTCCCTACCTACGAGCAGTACTTC

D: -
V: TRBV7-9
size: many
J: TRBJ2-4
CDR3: CATKVGLYEDIQYF
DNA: TGTGCCACCAAAGTCGGCCTCTATGAGGACATTCAGTACTTC

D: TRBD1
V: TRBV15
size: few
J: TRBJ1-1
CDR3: CATSRPNRGLRRANTEAFF
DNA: TGTGCCACCAGCAGACCTAACAGGGGGCTGAGGCGGGCGAACACTGAAGCTTTCTTT